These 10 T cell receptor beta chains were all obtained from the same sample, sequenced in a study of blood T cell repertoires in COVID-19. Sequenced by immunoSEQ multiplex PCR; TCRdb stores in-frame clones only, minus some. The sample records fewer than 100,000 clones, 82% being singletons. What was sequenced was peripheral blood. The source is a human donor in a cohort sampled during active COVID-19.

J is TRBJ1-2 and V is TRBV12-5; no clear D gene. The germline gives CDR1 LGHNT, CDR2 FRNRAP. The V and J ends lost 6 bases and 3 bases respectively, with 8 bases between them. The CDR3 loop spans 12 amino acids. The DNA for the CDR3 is TGTGCTAGTGGACCGGGAGACTATGGCTACACCTTC. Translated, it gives CASGPGDYGYTF. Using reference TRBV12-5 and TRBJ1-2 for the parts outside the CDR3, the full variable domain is DARVTQTPRHKVTEMGQEVTMRCQPILGHNTVFWYRQTMMQGLELLAYFRNRAPLDDSGMPKDRFSAEMPDATLATLKIQPSEPRDSAVYFCASGPGDYGYTFGSGTRLTVV.

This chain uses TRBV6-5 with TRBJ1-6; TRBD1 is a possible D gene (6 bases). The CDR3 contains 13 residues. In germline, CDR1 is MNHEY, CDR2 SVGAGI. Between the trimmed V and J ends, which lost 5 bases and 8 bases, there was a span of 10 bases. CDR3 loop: CASSTYRDSPLHF. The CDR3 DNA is TGTGCCAGCAGTACTTACAGGGATTCACCCCTCCACTTT.

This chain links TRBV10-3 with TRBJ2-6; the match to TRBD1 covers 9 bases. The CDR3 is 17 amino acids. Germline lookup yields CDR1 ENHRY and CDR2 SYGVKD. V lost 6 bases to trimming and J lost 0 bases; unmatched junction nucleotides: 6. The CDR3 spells CAIRATGGSSGANVLTF. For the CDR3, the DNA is TGTGCCATCAGGGCGACAGGGGGTTCCTCTGGGGCCAACGTCCTGACTTTC.

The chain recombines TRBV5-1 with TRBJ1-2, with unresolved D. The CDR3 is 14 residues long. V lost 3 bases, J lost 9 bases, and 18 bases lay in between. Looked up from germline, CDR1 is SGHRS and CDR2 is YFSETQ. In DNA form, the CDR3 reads TGCGCCAGCAGCTCCGACACGGCTTCTACCAGCTACACCTTC. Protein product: CASSSDTASTSYTF.

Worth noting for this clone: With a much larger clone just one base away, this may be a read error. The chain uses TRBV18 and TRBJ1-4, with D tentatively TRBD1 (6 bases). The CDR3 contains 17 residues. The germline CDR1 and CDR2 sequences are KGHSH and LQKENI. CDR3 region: CVSSPSRGQSGYEKLFF. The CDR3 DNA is TGTGTCAGCTCACCATCACGAGGACAGTCAGGGTACGAAAAACTGTTTTTT.

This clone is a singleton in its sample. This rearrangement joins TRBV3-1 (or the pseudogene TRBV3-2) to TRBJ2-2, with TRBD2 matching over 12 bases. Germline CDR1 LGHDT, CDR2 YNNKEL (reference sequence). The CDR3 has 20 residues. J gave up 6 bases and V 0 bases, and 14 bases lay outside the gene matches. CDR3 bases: TGTGCCAGCAGCCAAGATCGCTGGCTAGCGGGGGGGTTCCGGGCCGGGGAGCTGTTTTTT. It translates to CASSQDRWLAGGFRAGELFF.

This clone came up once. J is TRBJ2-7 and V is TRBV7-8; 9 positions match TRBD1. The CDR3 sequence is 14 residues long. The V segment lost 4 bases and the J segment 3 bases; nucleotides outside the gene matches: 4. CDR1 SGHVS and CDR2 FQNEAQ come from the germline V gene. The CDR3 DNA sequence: TGTGCCAGCAGCTCCCGACAGGGGGTCTACGAGCAGTACTTC. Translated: CASSSRQGVYEQYF.

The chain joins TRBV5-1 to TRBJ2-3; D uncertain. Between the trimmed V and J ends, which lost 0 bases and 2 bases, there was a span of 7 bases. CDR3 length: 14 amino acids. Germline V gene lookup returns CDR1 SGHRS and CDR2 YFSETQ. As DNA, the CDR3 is TGCGCCAGCAGCTTGGCTCAGGACACAGATACGCAGTATTTT. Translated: CASSLAQDTDTQYF.

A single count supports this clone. CDR3 sequence (DNA): TGTGCCAGCAGCTTACAGGGCTATAATTCACCCCTCCACTTT. Residues: CASSLQGYNSPLHF. V is TRBV7-3 and J is TRBJ1-6, with D perhaps TRBD1 (5 bases). The V gene lost 2 bases and the J gene lost 3 bases, with 5 bases spanning the gap. Germline CDR1 and CDR2: SGHTA and FQGTGA. This CDR3 region has 14 residues.

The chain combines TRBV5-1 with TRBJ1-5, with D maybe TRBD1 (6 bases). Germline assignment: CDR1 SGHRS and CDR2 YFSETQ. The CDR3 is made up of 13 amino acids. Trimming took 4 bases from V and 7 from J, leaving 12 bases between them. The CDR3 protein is CASSPDRNQPQHF. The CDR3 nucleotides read TGCGCCAGCAGCCCCGACAGGAACCAGCCCCAGCATTTT.